This TCR beta chain was observed in a study of T-cell reconstitution after alpha-beta-depleted transplantation in children. The TCRbeta library was prepared with unique molecular identifiers. Via MiXCR, TCRdb re-called the PCR reads, giving one row per CDR3 protein. The table lists some 100,000 distinct CDR3 sequences, 15% to 19% of them singletons, with about 18% in the top ten. Study results and limitations: T-cell numbers and diversity one year post-transplant derived largely from freshly generated T cells. Some patients owed their high day-60 TCRbeta diversity to surviving recipient T cells and thymic progenitors.

This clonotype was observed a few times. Its antigen is not identified. The sequencing here drew on PBMCs, mostly from graft donor cells, taken 180 days after TCRalphabeta/CD19-depleted stem cell transplant. The source is a male patient aged 2 to 9 who had a stem cell transplant for acute lymphoblastic leukemia, so the T cells may come from the graft donor.

The CDR3 bases are TGCGCCAGCAGCTTGACAAGGGGCAACTATGGCTACACCTTC. It encodes CASSLTRGNYGYTF. The J gene is TRBJ1-2, the V gene TRBV5-1; D is possibly TRBD1 (5 bases). The CDR3 extends over 14 amino acids. Germline CDR1 SGHRS, CDR2 YFSETQ. Trimming left V 1 base short and J 2 bases short, with 9 bases between.